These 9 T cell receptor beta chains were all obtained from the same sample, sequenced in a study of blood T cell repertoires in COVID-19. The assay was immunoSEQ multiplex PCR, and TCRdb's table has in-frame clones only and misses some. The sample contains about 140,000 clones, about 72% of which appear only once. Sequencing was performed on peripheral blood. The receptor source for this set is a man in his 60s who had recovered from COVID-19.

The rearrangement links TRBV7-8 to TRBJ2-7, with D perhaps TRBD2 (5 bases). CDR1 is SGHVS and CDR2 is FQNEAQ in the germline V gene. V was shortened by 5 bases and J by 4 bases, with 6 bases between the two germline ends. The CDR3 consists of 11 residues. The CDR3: CASSPGYEQYF. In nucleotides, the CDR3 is TGTGCCAGCAGCCCGGGGTACGAGCAGTACTTC.

CDR3: CASSPDDRGGYGYTF. The CDR3 region has the DNA TGTGCCAGCAGTCCCGATGACAGGGGAGGCTATGGCTACACCTTC. This chain connects TRBV28 to TRBJ1-2; 8 bases fit TRBD1. CDR1 is MDHEN, CDR2 SYDVKM, per germline. Germline trimming cut 5 bases from V and 4 bases from J; bases unmatched to any gene: 9. The length of the CDR3 is 15 residues.

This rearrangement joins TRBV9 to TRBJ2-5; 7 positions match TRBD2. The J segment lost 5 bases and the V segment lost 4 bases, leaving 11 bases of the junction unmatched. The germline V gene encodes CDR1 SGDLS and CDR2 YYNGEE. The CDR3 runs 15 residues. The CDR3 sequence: CASSISSGAGETQYF. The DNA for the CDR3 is TGTGCCAGCAGCATATCTAGCGGAGCGGGGGAGACCCAGTACTTC.

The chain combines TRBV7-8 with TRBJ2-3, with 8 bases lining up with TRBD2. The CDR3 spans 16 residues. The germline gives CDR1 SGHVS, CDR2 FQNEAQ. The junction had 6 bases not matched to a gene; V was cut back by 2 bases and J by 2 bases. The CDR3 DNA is TGTGCCAGCAGCTTAATAGCGGGGCCTATCACAGATACGCAGTATTTT. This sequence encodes CASSLIAGPITDTQYF.

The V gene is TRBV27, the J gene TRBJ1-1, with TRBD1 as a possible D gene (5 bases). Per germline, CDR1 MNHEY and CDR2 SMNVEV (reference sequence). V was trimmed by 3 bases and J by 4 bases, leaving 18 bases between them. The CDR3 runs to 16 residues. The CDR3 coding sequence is TGTGCCAGCAGTTTCTACCAGACAGCCCAGGGCACTGAAGCTTTCTTT. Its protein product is CASSFYQTAQGTEAFF.

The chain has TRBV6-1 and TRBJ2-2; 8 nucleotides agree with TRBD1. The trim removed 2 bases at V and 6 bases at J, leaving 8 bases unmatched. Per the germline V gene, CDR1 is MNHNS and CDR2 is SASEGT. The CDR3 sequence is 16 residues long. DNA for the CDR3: TGTGCCAGCAGTGAATCCCGGACAGGGTCGGCCGGGGAGCTGTTTTTT. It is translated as CASSESRTGSAGELFF.

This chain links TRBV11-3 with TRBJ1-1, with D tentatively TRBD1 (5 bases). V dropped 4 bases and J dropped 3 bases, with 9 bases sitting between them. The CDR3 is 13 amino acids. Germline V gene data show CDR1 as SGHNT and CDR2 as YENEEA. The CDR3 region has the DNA TGTGCCAGCAGCTCCGGACATGACACTGAAGCTTTCTTT. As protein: CASSSGHDTEAFF.

In DNA, the CDR3 is TGTGCCAGCAGCTTAGATTGGGGACAGAACACCGGGGAGCTGTTTTTT. Encoded protein: CASSLDWGQNTGELFF. The genes are TRBV11-2 and TRBJ2-2, with TRBD1 as a possible D gene (6 bases). CDR3 length: 16 residues. The V and J ends lost 0 bases and 1 base respectively, with 9 bases between them. Germline lookup yields CDR1 SGHAT and CDR2 FQNNGV.

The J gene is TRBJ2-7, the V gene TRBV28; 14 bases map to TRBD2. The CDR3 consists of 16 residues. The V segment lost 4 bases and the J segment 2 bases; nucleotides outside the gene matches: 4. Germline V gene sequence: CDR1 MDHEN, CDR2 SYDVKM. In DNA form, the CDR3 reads TGTGCCAGCAGTTCCTCGGGACTAGCGGGAGCCTACGAGCAGTACTTC. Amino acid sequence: CASSSSGLAGAYEQYF.